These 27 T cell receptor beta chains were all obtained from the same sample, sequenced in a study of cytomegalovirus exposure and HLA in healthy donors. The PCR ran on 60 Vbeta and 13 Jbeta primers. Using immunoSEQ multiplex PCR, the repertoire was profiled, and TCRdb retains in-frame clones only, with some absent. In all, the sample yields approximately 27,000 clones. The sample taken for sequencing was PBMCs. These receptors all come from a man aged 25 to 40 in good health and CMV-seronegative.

The CDR3 here is CASSFPGQGAYEQYF. The CDR3 DNA is TGTGCCAGCAGCTTCCCGGGACAGGGAGCCTACGAGCAGTACTTC. This chain uses TRBV11-1 with TRBJ2-7; 9 bases are shared with TRBD1. V was clipped by 3 bases and J by 2 bases; unmatched bases: 5. This CDR3 spans 15 amino acids. Germline-derived CDR1 and CDR2 are SGHAT and FQDESV (reference sequence).

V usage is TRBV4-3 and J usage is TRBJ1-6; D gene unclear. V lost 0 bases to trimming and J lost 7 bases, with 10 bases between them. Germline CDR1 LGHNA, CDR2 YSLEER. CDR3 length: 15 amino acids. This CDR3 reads CASSQESALNSPLHF. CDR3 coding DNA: TGCGCCAGCAGCCAAGAGTCCGCGTTAAATTCACCCCTCCACTTT.

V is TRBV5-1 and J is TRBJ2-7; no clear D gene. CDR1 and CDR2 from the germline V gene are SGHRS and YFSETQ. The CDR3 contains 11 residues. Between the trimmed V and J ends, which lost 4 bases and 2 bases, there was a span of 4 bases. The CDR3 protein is CASSNTYEQYF. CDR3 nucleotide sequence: TGCGCCAGCAGCAATACCTACGAGCAGTACTTC.

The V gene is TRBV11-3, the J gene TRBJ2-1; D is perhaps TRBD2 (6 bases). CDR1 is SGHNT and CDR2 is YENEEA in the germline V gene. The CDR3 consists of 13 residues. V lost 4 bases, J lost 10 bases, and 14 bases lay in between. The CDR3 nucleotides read TGTGCCAGCAGCTCACTGCGGGACGGCGAGCAGTTCTTC. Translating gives CASSSLRDGEQFF. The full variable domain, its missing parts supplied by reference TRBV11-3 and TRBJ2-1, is EAGVVQSPRYKIIEKKQPVAFWCNPISGHNTLYWYLQNLGQGPELLIRYENEEAVDDSQLPKDRFSAERLKGVDSTLKIQPAELGDSAVYLCASSSLRDGEQFFGPGTRLTVL.

The CDR3 nucleotides read TGCGCCAGCAGCCAAGGGCCCTCCTACGAGCAGTACTTC. Translation gives CASSQGPSYEQYF. The V call is TRBV4-3, the J call TRBJ2-7; no definite D call. The CDR3 covers 13 residues. Germline CDR1 and CDR2: LGHNA and YSLEER. V gave up 1 base and J gave up 0 bases, with 4 bases separating them.

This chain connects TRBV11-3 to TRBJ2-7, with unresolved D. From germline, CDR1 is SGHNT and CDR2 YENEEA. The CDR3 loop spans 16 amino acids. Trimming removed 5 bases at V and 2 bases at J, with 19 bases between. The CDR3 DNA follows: TGTGCCAGCAGCCAGACGATTTTGAACAGAGCCTACGAGCAGTACTTC. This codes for CASSQTILNRAYEQYF.

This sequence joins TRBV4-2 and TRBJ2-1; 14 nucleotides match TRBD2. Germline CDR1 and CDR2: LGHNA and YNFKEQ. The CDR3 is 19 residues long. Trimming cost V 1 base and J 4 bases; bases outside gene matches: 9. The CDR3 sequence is CASSQVPGTSGSEYNEQFF. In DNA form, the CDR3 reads TGTGCCAGCAGCCAAGTCCCCGGGACTAGCGGGAGCGAGTACAATGAGCAGTTCTTC.

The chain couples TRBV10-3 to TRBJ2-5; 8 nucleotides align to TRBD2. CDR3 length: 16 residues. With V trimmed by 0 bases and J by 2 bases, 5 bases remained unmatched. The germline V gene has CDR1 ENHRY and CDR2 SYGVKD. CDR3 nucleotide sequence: TGTGCCATCAGTGAGTCGATCGGGGGGGTTCAAGAGACCCAGTACTTC. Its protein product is CAISESIGGVQETQYF.

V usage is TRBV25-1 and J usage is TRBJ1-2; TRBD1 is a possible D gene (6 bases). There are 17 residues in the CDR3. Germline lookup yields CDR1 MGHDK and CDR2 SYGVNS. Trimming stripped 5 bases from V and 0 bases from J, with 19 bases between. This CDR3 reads CASSRRTGLGANYGYTF. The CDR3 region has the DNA TGTGCCAGCAGTCGAAGAACAGGGTTAGGGGCTAACTATGGCTACACCTTC.

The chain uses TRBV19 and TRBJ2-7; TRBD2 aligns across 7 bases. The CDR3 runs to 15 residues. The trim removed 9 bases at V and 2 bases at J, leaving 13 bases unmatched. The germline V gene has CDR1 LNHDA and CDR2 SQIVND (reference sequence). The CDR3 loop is CASRRWGRGPYEQYF. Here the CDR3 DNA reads TGTGCCAGCCGCCGTTGGGGGAGGGGTCCCTACGAGCAGTACTTC. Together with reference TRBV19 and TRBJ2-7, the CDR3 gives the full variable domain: DGGITQSPKYLFRKEGQNVTLSCEQNLNHDAMYWYRQDPGQGLRLIYYSQIVNDFQKGDIAEGYSVSREKKESFPLTVTSAQKNPTAFYLCASRRWGRGPYEQYFGPGTRLTVT.

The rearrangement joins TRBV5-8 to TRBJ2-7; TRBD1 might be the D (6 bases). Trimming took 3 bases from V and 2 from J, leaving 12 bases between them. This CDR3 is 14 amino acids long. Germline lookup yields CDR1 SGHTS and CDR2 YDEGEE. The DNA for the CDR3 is TGTGCCAGCAGCTGGGTCAGGGGAGCCTACGAGCAGTACTTC. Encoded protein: CASSWVRGAYEQYF.

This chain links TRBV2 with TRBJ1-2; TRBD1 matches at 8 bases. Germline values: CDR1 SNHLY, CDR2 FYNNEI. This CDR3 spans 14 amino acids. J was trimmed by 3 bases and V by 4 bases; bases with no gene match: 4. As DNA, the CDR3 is TGTGCCAGCAGTGGGCAGGGGGCCGACTATGGCTACACCTTC. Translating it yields CASSGQGADYGYTF.

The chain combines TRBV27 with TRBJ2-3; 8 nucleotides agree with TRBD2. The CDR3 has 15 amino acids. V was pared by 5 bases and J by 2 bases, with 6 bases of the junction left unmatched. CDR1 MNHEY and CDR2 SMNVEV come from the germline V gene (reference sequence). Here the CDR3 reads CASSPTAGVTDTQYF. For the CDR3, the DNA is TGTGCCAGCAGTCCTACAGCGGGGGTCACAGATACGCAGTATTTT.

In DNA, the CDR3 is TGTGCCAGCTCACCCCGACCCACTAGCGGGGGAGGCACCGGGGAGCTGTTTTTT. Protein sequence: CASSPRPTSGGGTGELFF. The chain links TRBV18 to TRBJ2-2; TRBD2 matches at 11 bases. V shed 3 bases and J 4 bases; nucleotides not matched to a gene: 10. Germline V gene sequence: CDR1 KGHSH, CDR2 LQKENI. The CDR3 consists of 18 residues.

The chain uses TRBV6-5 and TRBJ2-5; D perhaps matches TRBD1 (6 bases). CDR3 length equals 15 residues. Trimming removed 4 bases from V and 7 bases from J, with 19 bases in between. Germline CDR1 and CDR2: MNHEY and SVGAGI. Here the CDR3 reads CASSSRVGQGGTQYF. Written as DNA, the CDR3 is TGTGCCAGCAGTTCGCGAGTCGGCCAAGGGGGGACCCAGTACTTC.

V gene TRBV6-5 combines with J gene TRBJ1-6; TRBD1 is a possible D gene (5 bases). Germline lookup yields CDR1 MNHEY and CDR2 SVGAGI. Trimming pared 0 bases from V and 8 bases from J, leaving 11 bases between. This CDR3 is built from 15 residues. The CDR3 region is CASSYSGTGDSPLHF. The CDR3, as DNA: TGTGCCAGCAGTTACTCGGGAACGGGGGATTCACCCCTCCACTTT.

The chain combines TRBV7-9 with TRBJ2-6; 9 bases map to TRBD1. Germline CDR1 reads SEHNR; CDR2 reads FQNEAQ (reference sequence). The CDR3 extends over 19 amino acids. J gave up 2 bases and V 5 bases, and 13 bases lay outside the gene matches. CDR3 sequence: CASSRTGANTVAGANVLTF. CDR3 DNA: TGTGCCAGCAGCCGGACAGGGGCCAATACGGTTGCTGGGGCCAACGTCCTGACTTTC.

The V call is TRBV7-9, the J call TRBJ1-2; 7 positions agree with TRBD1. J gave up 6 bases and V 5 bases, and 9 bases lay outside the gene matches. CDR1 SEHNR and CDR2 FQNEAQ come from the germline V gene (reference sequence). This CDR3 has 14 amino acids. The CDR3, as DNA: TGTGCCAGCAGCCGACTTACAGGGGTCCATGGCTACACCTTC. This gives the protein CASSRLTGVHGYTF.

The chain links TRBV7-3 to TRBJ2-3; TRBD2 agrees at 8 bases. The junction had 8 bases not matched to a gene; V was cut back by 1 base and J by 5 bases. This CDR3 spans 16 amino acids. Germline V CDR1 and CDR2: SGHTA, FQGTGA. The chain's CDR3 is CASSLSGGSTGDTQYF. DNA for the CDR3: TGTGCCAGCAGCTTAAGCGGGGGGTCCACCGGAGATACGCAGTATTTT.

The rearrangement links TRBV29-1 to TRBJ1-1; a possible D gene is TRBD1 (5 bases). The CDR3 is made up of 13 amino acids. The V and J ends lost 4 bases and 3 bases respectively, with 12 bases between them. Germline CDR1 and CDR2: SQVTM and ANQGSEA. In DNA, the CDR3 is TGCAGCGTTGCCTCGTGGGGCTACACTGAAGCTTTCTTT. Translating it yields CSVASWGYTEAFF.

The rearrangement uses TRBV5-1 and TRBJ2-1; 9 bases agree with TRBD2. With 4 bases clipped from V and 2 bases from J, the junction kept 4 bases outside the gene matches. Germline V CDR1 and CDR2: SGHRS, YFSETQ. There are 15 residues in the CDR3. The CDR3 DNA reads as TGCGCCAGCAGCATAGCGGGAGCGGCCTACAATGAGCAGTTCTTC. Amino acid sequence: CASSIAGAAYNEQFF.

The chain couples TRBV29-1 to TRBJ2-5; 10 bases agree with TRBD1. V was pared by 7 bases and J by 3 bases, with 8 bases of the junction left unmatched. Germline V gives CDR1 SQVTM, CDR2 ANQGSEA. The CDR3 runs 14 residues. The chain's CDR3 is CSAQGQGLKETQYF. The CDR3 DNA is TGCAGCGCCCAGGGACAGGGGCTTAAAGAGACCCAGTACTTC.

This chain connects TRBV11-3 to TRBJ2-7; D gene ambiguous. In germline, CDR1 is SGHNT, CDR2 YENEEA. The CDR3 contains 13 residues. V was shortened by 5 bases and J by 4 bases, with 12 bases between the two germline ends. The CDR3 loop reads CASSPDPGYEQYF. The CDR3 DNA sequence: TGTGCCAGCAGCCCGGATCCGGGTTACGAGCAGTACTTC.

The CDR3 DNA is TGCGCCAGCGGGGGGGACTTGTCCACCGGGGAGCTGTTTTTT. Residues: CASGGDLSTGELFF. V usage is TRBV5-1 and J usage is TRBJ2-2, with 7 bases that match TRBD2. Germline CDR1 and CDR2: SGHRS and YFSETQ. Trimming removed 7 bases from V and 4 bases from J; junction bases left unmatched: 7. This CDR3 region has 14 residues.

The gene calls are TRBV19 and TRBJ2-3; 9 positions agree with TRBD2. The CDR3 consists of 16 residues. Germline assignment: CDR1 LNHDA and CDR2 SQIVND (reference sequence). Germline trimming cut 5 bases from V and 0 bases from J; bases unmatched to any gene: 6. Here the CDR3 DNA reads TGTGCCAGTAGTTCAAGACTAGCGGTAAGCACAGATACGCAGTATTTT. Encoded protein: CASSSRLAVSTDTQYF.

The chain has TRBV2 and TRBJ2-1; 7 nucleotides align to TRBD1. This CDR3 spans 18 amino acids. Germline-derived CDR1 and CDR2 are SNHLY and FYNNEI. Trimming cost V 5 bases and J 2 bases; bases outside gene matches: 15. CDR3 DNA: TGTGCCAGCAGTCCCCGTACCCGACAGGGTGGGACCTACAATGAGCAGTTCTTC. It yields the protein CASSPRTRQGGTYNEQFF.

For the CDR3, the DNA is TGTGCCAGCAGCTGGGACAGTTATAGCAATCAGCCCCAGCATTTT. Encoded protein: CASSWDSYSNQPQHF. The chain couples TRBV28 to TRBJ1-5; 7 bases agree with TRBD1. J was trimmed by 0 bases and V by 6 bases; bases with no gene match: 5. The CDR3 length is 15 residues. CDR1 and CDR2 (germline): MDHEN, SYDVKM.